The 9 T cell receptor beta chains listed next were all sequenced from one sample in a study of cytomegalovirus exposure and HLA in healthy donors. The PCR was carried out with 60 Vbeta primers and 13 Jbeta primers. Assay used: immunoSEQ multiplex PCR; TCRdb lists only in-frame clones, some missing. The table includes 100,000 to 150,000 clones, roughly 81% detected once. Sequenced input: PBMCs. These receptors all stem from a woman in her twenties or thirties in good health and CMV-seronegative.

The CDR3 bases are TGTGCCAGCAGCTTAGCTCTTGAAAAACTGTTTTTT. It specifies CASSLALEKLFF. The V and J genes are TRBV11-2 and TRBJ1-4, with unresolved D. With 1 base removed from V and 7 bases from J, the gap between germline ends came to 4 bases. This CDR3 has 12 amino acids. Germline lookup yields CDR1 SGHAT and CDR2 FQNNGV. Full variable domain (rest looked up from reference TRBV11-2 and TRBJ1-4): EAGVAQSPRYKIIEKRQSVAFWCNPISGHATLYWYQQILGQGPKLLIQFQNNGVVDDSQLPKDRFSAERLKGVDSTLKIQPAKLEDSAVYLCASSLALEKLFFGSGTQLSVL.

This CDR3 is CASSWTSGQEQFF. CDR3 in DNA: TGTGCCAGCAGTTGGACTAGCGGGCAAGAGCAGTTCTTC. The J gene is TRBJ2-1, the V gene TRBV6-5; 11 nucleotides match TRBD2. J gave up 10 bases and V 4 bases, and 3 bases lay outside the gene matches. The length of the CDR3 is 13 residues. Germline loops: CDR1 MNHEY, CDR2 SVGAGI.

V and J are TRBV6-7 and TRBJ2-1; 10 bases align to TRBD2. TRBV6-7 is reported as an ORF; its role is uncertain. The length of the CDR3 is 17 residues. The J segment lost 0 bases and the V segment lost 4 bases, leaving 6 bases of the junction unmatched. This CDR3 is CASSFRLAGNSYNEQFF. The CDR3 coding sequence is TGTGCCAGCAGTTTTCGACTAGCGGGCAACTCCTACAATGAGCAGTTCTTC.

The rearrangement joins TRBV2 to TRBJ2-7, with D maybe TRBD1 (6 bases). Germline CDR1 and CDR2: SNHLY and FYNNEI. This CDR3 has 13 amino acids. V shed 6 bases and J shed 2 bases, with 11 bases lying between them. CDR3 protein: CASRWDTTYEQYF. The CDR3 region has the DNA TGTGCCAGCAGATGGGACACCACCTACGAGCAGTACTTC.

The rearrangement uses TRBV9 and TRBJ2-3; 7 positions match TRBD2. Germline V gives CDR1 SGDLS, CDR2 YYNGEE. The CDR3 runs 17 residues. Unmatched junction bases numbered 11, after V lost 0 bases and J lost 4 bases. This CDR3 reads CASSVATAGVGADTQYF. Here the CDR3 DNA reads TGTGCCAGCAGCGTAGCTACGGCGGGGGTTGGCGCAGATACGCAGTATTTT.

The chain couples TRBV6-1 to TRBJ1-5; D is ambiguous. CDR1 is MNHNS, CDR2 SASEGT, per germline. Trimming took off 0 bases at V and 4 bases at J, with 13 bases between the two ends. This CDR3 region has 16 residues. Written as DNA, the CDR3 is TGTGCCAGCAGTGAAGCCCCCAGAAGAGGAAATCAGCCCCAGCATTTT. Translating gives CASSEAPRRGNQPQHF.

J is TRBJ2-1 and V is TRBV6-5; TRBD2 matches 14 bases. The V gene end was trimmed by 7 bases and the J gene end by 7 bases; junction bases not matched to a gene: 6. CDR3 length: 15 amino acids. The germline gives CDR1 MNHEY, CDR2 SVGAGI. The CDR3 sequence is CASISGTSGGNEQFF. The CDR3 nucleotides read TGTGCCAGCATCTCAGGGACTAGCGGGGGAAATGAGCAGTTCTTC.

The chain has TRBV2 and TRBJ2-3; perhaps TRBD2 as D (5 bases). The germline gives CDR1 SNHLY, CDR2 FYNNEI. V lost 5 bases, J lost 3 bases, and 18 bases lay in between. CDR3 size: 16 residues. CDR3 DNA: TGTGCCAGCAGTCCTTCCTTTGGCGGGCCGACAGATACGCAGTATTTT. Its translation is CASSPSFGGPTDTQYF.

V and J are TRBV7-9 and TRBJ1-2, with D perhaps TRBD1 (6 bases). In germline, CDR1 is SEHNR, CDR2 FQNEAQ (reference sequence). Between the trimmed V and J ends, which lost 1 base and 7 bases, there was a span of 19 bases. This CDR3 region has 16 residues. The CDR3 loop is CASSLVGGGRAGGYTF. CDR3 DNA: TGTGCCAGCAGCTTAGTGGGGGGGGGCAGGGCCGGTGGCTACACCTTC.